This T cell receptor (beta chain) derives from a study of T cells in Graves' hyperthyroidism and ophthalmopathy. Overall study results and limits: In blood, most of the thyroid clonotypes expanded above 0.001 were also present.

Trimming pared 3 bases from V and 7 bases from J, leaving 16 bases between. Germline lookup yields CDR1 LGHDT and CDR2 YNNKEL (reference sequence). The CDR3 is 15 amino acids. Amplification of TCR beta CDR3 regions was performed using RNA transcripts as template. Researchers ran a first-round RT-PCR on the TCR CDR3 using the HTBI primer set. MiXCR, applied by TCRdb to the multiplex PCR reads, yields one record per CDR3 protein. The data hold fewer than 400,000 distinct CDR3 sequences, with less than 20% observed a single time. The table lists this clonotype with many counts. Its target is not known. The sequenced sample consisted of blood. This chain links TRBV3-1 with TRBJ1-5, with a possible D match to TRBD1 (5 bases). The TCR originated in a woman under 30 with Graves' hyperthyroidism that later progressed to Graves' ophthalmopathy. The CDR3 bases are TGTGCCAGCAGCCAGGGGGTAGGGGTCAGCCAGCCCCAGCATTTT. Encoded protein: CASSQGVGVSQPQHF. The full variable domain, completed using reference TRBV3-1 and TRBJ1-5, is DTAVSQTPKYLVTQMGNDKSIKCEQNLGHDTMYWYKQDSKKFLKIMFSYNNKELIINETVPNRFSPKSPDKAHLNLHINSLELGDSAVYFCASSQGVGVSQPQHFGDGTRLSIL.